Here is one TCR beta chain with its context. What it recognizes is unknown. The source of the sample is a study of T cell responses to AZD1222 COVID-19 vaccine. Clones were sequenced by immunoSEQ multiplex PCR, and TCRdb holds only the in-frame ones, with some missing. The top ten clones hold around 6.7% of a sample with about 85,000 clones, 86% of them seen once. Study findings and constraints: The study identified only 6 or 7 AZD1222 recipients as seropositive at baseline. Repertoires in all cases were sampled only once the peak T cell response had passed. Targeting of unmutated variant regions was reportedly seen in nearly half of spike-specific TCRs.

The CDR3 is made up of 10 amino acids. The ends were cut back, 4 bases at V and 5 bases at J, with 5 bases in the middle. CDR1 and CDR2 (germline): SQVTM, ANQGSEA. V and J are TRBV29-1 and TRBJ1-1; D unresolved. This material consisted of peripheral blood, taken on day 0 of AZD1222 vaccination. This receptor was taken from an adult in good health. The CDR3 protein is CSVGETEAFF. The DNA of the CDR3 is TGCAGCGTTGGGGAAACTGAAGCTTTCTTT.